This T cell receptor (beta chain) was found in a study of blood T cell repertoires in COVID-19. This CDR3 is built from 10 residues. The V gene's germline CDR1 is MNHEY and CDR2 SMNVEV (reference sequence). Trimming took 5 bases from V and 10 from J, leaving 9 bases between them. Produced via immunoSEQ multiplex PCR; TCRdb's table is partial and in-frame only. The data contain some 80,000 clones, 65% to 85% of them singletons. The rearrangement joins TRBV27 to TRBJ2-7; D uncertain. Sequencing used peripheral blood. The sequence came from a man aged 45-65 years with acute or convalescent COVID-19. CDR3 region: CASSPGPQYF. The CDR3 DNA follows: TGTGCCAGCAGTCCAGGCCCCCAGTACTTC.